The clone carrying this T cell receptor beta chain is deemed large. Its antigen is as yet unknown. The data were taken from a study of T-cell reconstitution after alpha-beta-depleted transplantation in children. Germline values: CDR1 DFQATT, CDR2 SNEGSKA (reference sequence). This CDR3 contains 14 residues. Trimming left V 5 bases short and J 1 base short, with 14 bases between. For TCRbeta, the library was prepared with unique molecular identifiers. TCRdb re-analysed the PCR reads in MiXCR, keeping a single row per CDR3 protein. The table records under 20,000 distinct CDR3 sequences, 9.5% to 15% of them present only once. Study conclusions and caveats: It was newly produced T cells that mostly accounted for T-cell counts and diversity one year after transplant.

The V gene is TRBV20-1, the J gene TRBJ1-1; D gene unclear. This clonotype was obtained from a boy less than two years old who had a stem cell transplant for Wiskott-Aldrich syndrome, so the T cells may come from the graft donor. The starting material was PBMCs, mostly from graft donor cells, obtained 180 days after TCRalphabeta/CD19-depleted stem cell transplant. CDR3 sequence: CSAGRQAGNTEAFF. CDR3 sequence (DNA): TGCAGTGCTGGGAGGCAGGCTGGGAACACTGAAGCTTTCTTT.